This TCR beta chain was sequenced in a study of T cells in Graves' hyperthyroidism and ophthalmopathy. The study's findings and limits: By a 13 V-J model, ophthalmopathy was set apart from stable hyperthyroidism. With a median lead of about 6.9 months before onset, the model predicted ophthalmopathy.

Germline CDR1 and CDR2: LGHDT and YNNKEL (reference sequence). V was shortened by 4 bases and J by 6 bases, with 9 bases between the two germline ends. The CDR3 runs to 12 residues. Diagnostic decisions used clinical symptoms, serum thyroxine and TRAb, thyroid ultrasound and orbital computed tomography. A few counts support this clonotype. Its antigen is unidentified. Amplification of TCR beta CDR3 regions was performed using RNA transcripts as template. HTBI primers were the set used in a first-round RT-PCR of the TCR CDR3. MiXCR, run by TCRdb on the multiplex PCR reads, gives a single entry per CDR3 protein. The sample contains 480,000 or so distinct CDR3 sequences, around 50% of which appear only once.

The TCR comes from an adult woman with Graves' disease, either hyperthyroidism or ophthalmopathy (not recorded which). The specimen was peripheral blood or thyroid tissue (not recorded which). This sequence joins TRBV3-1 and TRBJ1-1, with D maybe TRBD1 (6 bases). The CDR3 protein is CASSRGGPEAFF. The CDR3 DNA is TGTGCCAGCAGCCGAGGGGGTCCTGAAGCTTTCTTT.